Presented here are 15 T cell receptor beta chains from one specimen sequenced in a study of blood T cell repertoires in COVID-19. Some clones are missing from TCRdb's copy, which holds only in-frame ones; the method was immunoSEQ multiplex PCR. The repertoire holds hundreds of thousands of clones, 75% to 85% seen once, with less than 7.5% in the top ten. Specimen: peripheral blood. The source of these receptors is a woman between 50 and 59 years old with acute or convalescent COVID-19.

V is TRBV28 and J is TRBJ2-7, with D perhaps TRBD1 (6 bases). The germline V and J ends were trimmed by 5 bases and 2 bases, with 13 bases remaining between them. This CDR3 comprises 14 residues. Germline CDR1 MDHEN, CDR2 SYDVKM. The CDR3 is CASSTSDRTYEQYF. DNA for the CDR3: TGTGCCAGCAGTACCTCCGACAGGACCTACGAGCAGTACTTC. The entire variable domain, with the rest obtained from reference TRBV28 and TRBJ2-7, is as follows: DVKVTQSSRYLVKRTGEKVFLECVQDMDHENMFWYRQDPGLGLRLIYFSYDVKMKEKGDIPEGYSVSREKKERFSLILESASTNQTSMYLCASSTSDRTYEQYFGPGTRLTVT.

This clone was seen more than once but under ten times. V gene TRBV19 combines with J gene TRBJ2-5; 8 bases agree with TRBD2. Trimming took 4 bases from V and 3 from J; bases not matched to a gene: 7. The CDR3 contains 15 residues. CDR1 is LNHDA, CDR2 SQIVND, per germline (reference sequence). CDR3 amino acids: CASSKRENGEETQYF. CDR3 DNA sequence: TGTGCCAGTAGTAAGCGGGAGAACGGGGAAGAGACCCAGTACTTC.

The rearrangement links TRBV6-1 to TRBJ1-1; 10 bases align to TRBD1. V shed 6 bases and J 3 bases; nucleotides not matched to a gene: 4. The CDR3 length is 14 residues. Germline CDR1 is MNHNS and CDR2 is SASEGT. CDR3: CASSAGTGDTEAFF. CDR3 DNA: TGTGCCAGCAGCGCCGGGACAGGGGACACTGAAGCTTTCTTT.

CDR3 sequence (DNA): TGTGCCATCAGGCAGGGGGCAGAAGGCTACACCTTC. It specifies CAIRQGAEGYTF. The chain employs TRBV10-3 and TRBJ1-2; TRBD1 matches 8 bases. The CDR3 spans 12 residues. V was clipped by 6 bases and J by 8 bases; unmatched bases: 5. The germline V gene has CDR1 ENHRY and CDR2 SYGVKD.

V is TRBV23-1 and J is TRBJ1-2; 10 bases are a match to TRBD1. TRBV23-1 is classed as an ORF, of uncertain function. This CDR3 has 15 amino acids. V lost 3 bases to trimming and J lost 12 bases; unmatched junction nucleotides: 13. The CDR3 region is CASSHLRGDRGRHTF. Written as DNA, the CDR3 is TGCGCCAGCAGTCATCTACGTGGGGACAGGGGACGACACACCTTC.

Worth noting for this clone: The sample holds other DNA sequences that translate to the same CDR3. This rearrangement joins TRBV7-9 to TRBJ1-3; a weak D match, TRBD1 (5 bases). This CDR3 has 14 residues. The V end lost 3 bases, the J end lost 1 base, and 7 bases lay between the germline ends. CDR1 is SEHNR and CDR2 is FQNEAQ in the germline V gene (reference sequence). Written as DNA, the CDR3 is TGTGCCAGCAGCTTGGCAGGGTCTGGAAACACCATATATTTT. Protein product: CASSLAGSGNTIYF. The whole variable domain, remainder taken from reference TRBV7-9 and TRBJ1-3, is DTGVSQNPRHKITKRGQNVTFRCDPISEHNRLYWYRQTLGQGPEFLTYFQNEAQLEKSRLLSDRFSAERPKGSFSTLEIQRTEQGDSAMYLCASSLAGSGNTIYFGEGSWLTVV.

The chain is built from TRBV30 and TRBJ2-7; 9 nucleotides line up with TRBD1. The germline gives CDR1 GTSNPN, CDR2 SVGIG (reference sequence). After removal of 0 bases from V and 4 bases from J, the junction contained 1 base not matched to a gene. The CDR3 is made up of 13 amino acids. The CDR3 loop is CAWSVTGGYEQYF. CDR3 in DNA: TGTGCCTGGAGTGTGACAGGGGGGTACGAGCAGTACTTC.

The rearrangement links TRBV3-1 (or the pseudogene TRBV3-2) to TRBJ2-6; D ambiguous. This CDR3 contains 16 residues. The V gene's germline CDR1 is LGHDT and CDR2 YNNKEL (reference sequence). Trimming left V 6 bases short and J 2 bases short, with 14 bases between. Here the CDR3 DNA reads TGTGCCAGCAGTCAAAACCCAGGCCCTGGGGCCAACGTCCTGACTTTC. It codes for CASSQNPGPGANVLTF.

The rearrangement joins TRBV5-1 to TRBJ2-1; D may be TRBD2 (5 bases). Germline V CDR1 and CDR2: SGHRS, YFSETQ. CDR3 length: 15 residues. V was cut by 1 base and J by 0 bases, with 8 bases left in between. CDR3 region: CASSLSSTSYNEQFF. The DNA for the CDR3 is TGCGCCAGCAGCTTGTCTAGCACCTCCTACAATGAGCAGTTCTTC.

This clone was detected only a few times. This rearrangement joins TRBV2 to TRBJ2-2, with 10 bases aligning to TRBD2. Germline V gene data show CDR1 as SNHLY and CDR2 as FYNNEI. The junction had 7 bases not matched to a gene; V was cut back by 5 bases and J by 1 base. The CDR3 consists of 17 residues. CDR3 sequence reads: CASSILAGALNTGELFF. CDR3 nucleotide sequence: TGTGCCAGCAGTATCCTAGCGGGGGCCTTGAACACCGGGGAGCTGTTTTTT.

The rearrangement links TRBV19 to TRBJ1-1; 9 positions agree with TRBD1. Germline assignment: CDR1 LNHDA and CDR2 SQIVND (reference sequence). V was clipped by 11 bases and J by 7 bases; unmatched bases: 17. The CDR3 sequence is 15 residues long. The CDR3 spells CAVRDRALSGGEAFF. For the CDR3, the DNA is TGTGCCGTCCGGGACAGGGCACTTTCTGGTGGTGAAGCTTTCTTT. The whole variable domain, remainder taken from reference TRBV19 and TRBJ1-1, is DGGITQSPKYLFRKEGQNVTLSCEQNLNHDAMYWYRQDPGQGLRLIYYSQIVNDFQKGDIAEGYSVSREKKESFPLTVTSAQKNPTAFYLCAVRDRALSGGEAFFGQGTRLTVV.

As concerns this clone: Other nucleotide sequences in the sample specify the same CDR3. J is TRBJ2-7 and V is TRBV28; no definite D call. V was trimmed by 5 bases and J by 0 bases, leaving 5 bases between them. CDR3 length: 12 amino acids. Per germline, CDR1 MDHEN and CDR2 SYDVKM. The CDR3 DNA reads TGTGCCAGCAGTCCAGACTCCTACGAGCAGTACTTC. It is translated as CASSPDSYEQYF.

This rearrangement joins TRBV27 to TRBJ2-1; 9 bases are a match to TRBD1. This CDR3 spans 16 amino acids. CDR1 is MNHEY and CDR2 is SMNVEV in the germline V gene (reference sequence). With V trimmed by 5 bases and J by 0 bases, 5 bases remained unmatched. CDR3 residues: CASSHRGLSSYNEQFF. CDR3 DNA: TGTGCCAGCAGTCACAGGGGGCTAAGCTCCTACAATGAGCAGTTCTTC.

V and J are TRBV7-9 and TRBJ1-1; TRBD1 is a possible D gene (5 bases). Germline V gene lookup returns CDR1 SEHNR and CDR2 FQNEAQ (reference sequence). This CDR3 region has 15 residues. With 1 base removed from V and 4 bases from J, the gap between germline ends came to 13 bases. CDR3 nucleotides: TGTGCCAGCAGCTTAGATCGGGGGGAGAGCACTGAAGCTTTCTTT. Its translation: CASSLDRGESTEAFF.

V gene TRBV27 combines with J gene TRBJ1-5; TRBD1 is a possible D gene (6 bases). V was trimmed by 6 bases and J by 7 bases, leaving 16 bases between them. The germline V gene encodes CDR1 MNHEY and CDR2 SMNVEV (reference sequence). The CDR3 has 14 amino acids. The CDR3 DNA sequence: TGTGCCAGCAGACTACAGGGAGTTGGACAGCCCCAGCATTTT. It translates to CASRLQGVGQPQHF.